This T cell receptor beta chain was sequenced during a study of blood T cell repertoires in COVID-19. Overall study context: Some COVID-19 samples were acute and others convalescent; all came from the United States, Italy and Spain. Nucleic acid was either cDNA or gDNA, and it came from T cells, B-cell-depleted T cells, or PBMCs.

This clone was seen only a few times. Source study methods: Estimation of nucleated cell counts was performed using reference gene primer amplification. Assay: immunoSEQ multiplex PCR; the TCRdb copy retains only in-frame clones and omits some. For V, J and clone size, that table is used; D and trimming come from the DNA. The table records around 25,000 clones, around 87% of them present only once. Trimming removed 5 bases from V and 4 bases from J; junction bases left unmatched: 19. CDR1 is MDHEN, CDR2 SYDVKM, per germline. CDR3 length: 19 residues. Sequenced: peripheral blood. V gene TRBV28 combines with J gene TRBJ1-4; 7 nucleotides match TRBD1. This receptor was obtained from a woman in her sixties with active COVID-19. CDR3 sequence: CASSQRQGRRSWDNEKLFF. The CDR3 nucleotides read TGTGCCAGCAGTCAAAGACAGGGCAGGCGTAGTTGGGATAATGAAAAACTGTTTTTT.